The 15 T cell receptor beta chains given below trace back to one sample, sequenced in a study of long-term antiretroviral therapy in people with HIV (dated by TCRdb to between 2021 and 2023). The immunoSEQ hsTCRB v3.0 assay was used at survey level resolution for TRB variable region sequencing. TCRdb's version of the immuneACCESS table is confined to in-frame rearrangements and falls short of the full clone set. An unresolved V gene accounts for under half of the shortfall where checked; the remainder is of unknown origin. The sample table shows tens of thousands of clones, and approximately 81% are seen once. Around 4.6% of the sample is in the top ten clones. The sample consisted of unsorted PBMCs, taken just over 2.7 years before starting antiretroviral therapy. Every receptor here comes from a woman in her 30s with HIV.

The gene calls are TRBV2 and TRBJ2-5, with D perhaps matching TRBD1 (5 bases). Germline V gene sequence: CDR1 SNHLY, CDR2 FYNNEI. Deletions cut 4 bases from V and 4 bases from J, with 16 bases between. CDR3 size: 15 residues. The CDR3 DNA is TGTGCCAGCAGTGTAATGGCCAGGGCAGGAGAGACCCAGTACTTC. Translating it yields CASSVMARAGETQYF.

The rearrangement uses TRBV5-6 and TRBJ1-1; D not certain. The length of the CDR3 is 13 residues. Trimming pared 4 bases from V and 1 base from J, leaving 8 bases between. Germline loops: CDR1 SGHDT, CDR2 YYEEEE. The CDR3 reads CASSQVENTEAFF. The DNA of the CDR3 is TGTGCCAGCAGCCAGGTAGAGAACACTGAAGCTTTCTTT.

This clone came up once. This sequence joins TRBV29-1 and TRBJ1-4; 9 bases match TRBD1. In germline, CDR1 is SQVTM, CDR2 ANQGSEA. Germline trimming cut 5 bases from V and 7 bases from J; bases unmatched to any gene: 5. The CDR3 covers 13 residues. CDR3 protein: CSVSRQGGEKLFF. The CDR3 coding sequence is TGCAGCGTTAGTCGACAGGGGGGTGAAAAACTGTTTTTT. Variable domain in full (rest from reference TRBV29-1 and TRBJ1-4): SAVISQKPSRDICQRGTSLTIQCQVDSQVTMMFWYRQQPGQSLTLIATANQGSEATYESGFVIDKFPISRPNLTFSTLTVSNMSPEDSSIYLCSVSRQGGEKLFFGSGTQLSVL.

A few counts support this clone. J is TRBJ1-1 and V is TRBV5-1; the D gene is possibly TRBD1 (6 bases). The germline gives CDR1 SGHRS, CDR2 YFSETQ. The CDR3 runs to 14 residues. V dropped 2 bases and J dropped 4 bases, with 12 bases sitting between them. Written as DNA, the CDR3 is TGCGCCAGCAGCTTCGACAGGTCGGGCACTGAAGCTTTCTTT. Protein: CASSFDRSGTEAFF.

The chain is built from TRBV7-9 and TRBJ1-5; D gene ambiguous. In germline, CDR1 is SEHNR, CDR2 FQNEAQ (reference sequence). V was shortened by 10 bases and J by 5 bases, with 18 bases between the two germline ends. This CDR3 has 14 residues. CDR3 coding DNA: TGTGCCATCTTAGAGGCGGGAGCGGATCAGCCCCAGCATTTT. Translation: CAILEAGADQPQHF.

This chain joins TRBV5-1 and TRBJ2-2; 8 nucleotides align to TRBD2. The germline V gene has CDR1 SGHRS and CDR2 YFSETQ. Unmatched junction bases numbered 7, after V lost 4 bases and J lost 5 bases. The length of the CDR3 is 15 residues. CDR3 residues: CASSITSGGTGELFF. DNA for the CDR3: TGCGCCAGCAGCATTACTAGCGGCGGGACCGGGGAGCTGTTTTTT.

The rearrangement joins TRBV4-1 to TRBJ1-2; unclear D gene. Germline assignment: CDR1 MGHRA and CDR2 YSYEKL. The CDR3 is made up of 15 amino acids. V lost 0 bases and J 4 bases, leaving 12 bases between the germline ends. The CDR3 loop reads CASSQERTGSYGYTF. CDR3 in DNA: TGCGCCAGCAGCCAAGAGAGGACGGGCTCCTATGGCTACACCTTC.

Here the CDR3 reads CASSQGQVYSPLHF. The CDR3 nucleotides read TGCGCCAGCAGTCAGGGACAGGTTTATTCACCCCTCCACTTT. The chain joins TRBV10-2 to TRBJ1-6, with TRBD1 matching 8 bases. The CDR3 has 14 residues. Germline CDR1 is WSHSY and CDR2 is SAAADI. With 5 bases clipped from V and 8 bases from J, the junction kept 5 bases outside the gene matches.

The chain combines TRBV2 with TRBJ1-2, with D hard to call. Germline V gives CDR1 SNHLY, CDR2 FYNNEI. Trimming removed 4 bases from V and 8 bases from J, with 5 bases in between. The CDR3 is made up of 10 amino acids. This CDR3 is CASSVRGYTF. CDR3 nucleotide sequence: TGTGCCAGCAGTGTCCGCGGCTACACCTTC.

There are a few counts of this clone. The rearrangement joins TRBV4-1 to TRBJ2-3; D gene ambiguous. The CDR3 sequence is 15 residues long. V was cut by 1 base and J by 2 bases, with 10 bases left in between. CDR1 and CDR2 (germline): MGHRA, YSYEKL. The CDR3 loop reads CASSQGNPDTDTQYF. The CDR3 DNA follows: TGCGCCAGCAGCCAAGGAAACCCGGACACAGATACGCAGTATTTT.

The rearrangement uses TRBV29-1 and TRBJ2-5; D unclear. The V end lost 7 bases, the J end lost 2 bases, and 8 bases lay between the germline ends. Germline CDR1 and CDR2: SQVTM and ANQGSEA. The CDR3 covers 11 residues. CDR3 bases: TGCAGCGCTCGACCGCAAGAGACCCAGTACTTC. Protein: CSARPQETQYF.

The rearrangement links TRBV4-2 to TRBJ2-2; 8 positions agree with TRBD1. CDR3 size: 18 residues. From germline, CDR1 is LGHNA and CDR2 YNFKEQ. V lost 11 bases, J lost 7 bases, and 24 bases stayed unmatched. CDR3 bases: TGTGCCGGGAAAGATAACGGAACCAGGGGGCGTTTAGACGGGGAGCTGTTTTTT. Its translation: CAGKDNGTRGRLDGELFF.

The V gene is TRBV25-1, the J gene TRBJ1-2; TRBD1 agrees at 7 bases. V dropped 6 bases and J dropped 4; count of bases not matched to a gene: 8. This CDR3 is built from 14 residues. Germline-derived CDR1 and CDR2 are MGHDK and SYGVNS. The CDR3 region has the DNA TGTGCCAGCAGGGGACAGCAGTGGGGCTATGGCTACACCTTC. The encoded protein is CASRGQQWGYGYTF.

The rearrangement joins TRBV7-2 to TRBJ2-5; 9 nucleotides line up with TRBD2. CDR3 size: 13 residues. V lost 8 bases to trimming and J lost 8 bases; unmatched junction nucleotides: 9. In germline, CDR1 is SGHTA, CDR2 FQGNSA. DNA of the CDR3: TGTGCCAGCGCACACGGCGGGGGGGCAACCCAGTACTTC. Amino acids: CASAHGGGATQYF.

This chain joins TRBV7-3 and TRBJ1-6; the D gene is possibly TRBD1 (6 bases). The CDR3 is 14 residues long. CDR1 SGHTA and CDR2 FQGTGA come from the germline V gene. V lost 6 bases to trimming and J lost 6 bases, with 12 bases between them. The DNA of the CDR3 is TGTGCCAGCAGTTCAGGGGATTCTAATTCACCCCTCCACTTT. This codes for CASSSGDSNSPLHF.